The sequence of this TCR beta chain was determined in a study of metastatic and nonmetastatic thyroid tumors. The wider study: Repertoires were compared across blood and tumor or nodule tissue from malignant and benign thyroid patients.

Details on this clone: As yet, its antigen is unknown.

Thyroid surgery was performed in patients who had received no treatment beforehand. Trimming removed 3 bases from V and 8 bases from J; junction bases left unmatched: 8. The CDR3 sequence is 15 residues long. Germline values: CDR1 SGHAT, CDR2 FQDESV (reference sequence). Study-level points and caveats: Significantly higher TCR beta diversity was reportedly seen in malignant thyroid tumors than benign nodules, in blood and tumor.

Per the original methods: Clinicopathological groups differed in CDR3, with these differences serving to build a distant-metastasis classifier for papillary thyroid cancer. From the PCR reads, TCRdb re-called clones with MiXCR. None of the V and J calls come from the authors' own analysis; TCRdb made them. The table records 30,000 to 35,000 clones, 15% of them present only once. Input material: blood. The chain couples TRBV11-1 to TRBJ2-1; 9 bases align to TRBD2. The source is a male donor with papillary thyroid cancer or a benign thyroid nodule (not recorded which). Some clones in this sample may be carry-over from other donors' samples. CDR3 residues: CASSLGVAGVDEQFF. The CDR3 coding sequence is TGTGCCAGCAGCTTGGGGGTAGCGGGAGTCGATGAGCAGTTCTTC.